The TCR beta chain under discussion was sequenced for a study of T cell responses to AZD1222 COVID-19 vaccine. Findings and limits, study-wide: Clonal diversity may have been underestimated, and the donors were mostly white British, with more females than males. Reportedly, nearly half the spike-specific TCRs target unmutated variant regions. At 160-218 and 743-854, vaccine-associated CD4 TCRs were dominant, and they spanned spike.

Points on this clone: Antigen specificity is unknown.

Germline CDR1 is LNHNV and CDR2 is YYDKDF (reference sequence). V lost 0 bases, J lost 1 base, and 12 bases lay in between. The CDR3 sequence is 16 residues long. Clones were read by immunoSEQ multiplex PCR, and TCRdb kept only the in-frame ones, dropping some. The data show roughly 120,000 clones, roughly 88% seen once. The input for sequencing was peripheral blood, taken on day 0 of AZD1222 vaccination. The source of this sequence is an adult in good health. The V gene is TRBV15, the J gene TRBJ1-1; D unclear. Written as DNA, the CDR3 is TGTGCCACCAGCAGAGATCTTATAGGATCGAACACTGAAGCTTTCTTT. This encodes CATSRDLIGSNTEAFF.